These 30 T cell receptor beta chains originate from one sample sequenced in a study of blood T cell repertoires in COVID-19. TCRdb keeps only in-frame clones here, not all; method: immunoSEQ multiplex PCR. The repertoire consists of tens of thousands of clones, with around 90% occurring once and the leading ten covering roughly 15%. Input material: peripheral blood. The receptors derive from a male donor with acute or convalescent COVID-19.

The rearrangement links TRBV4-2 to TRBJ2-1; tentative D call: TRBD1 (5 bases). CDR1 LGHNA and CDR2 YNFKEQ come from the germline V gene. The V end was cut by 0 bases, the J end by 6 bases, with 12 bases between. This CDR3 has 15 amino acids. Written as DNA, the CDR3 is TGTGCCAGCAGCCAAGATAGACAGTTAGCCAATGAGCAGTTCTTC. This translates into CASSQDRQLANEQFF.

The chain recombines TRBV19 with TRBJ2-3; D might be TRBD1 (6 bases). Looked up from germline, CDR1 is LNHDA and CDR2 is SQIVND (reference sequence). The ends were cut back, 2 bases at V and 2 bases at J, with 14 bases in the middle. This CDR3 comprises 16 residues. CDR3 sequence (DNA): TGTGCCAGTAGTATAATAGGGGCAGGGGCCACAGATACGCAGTATTTT. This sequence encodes CASSIIGAGATDTQYF.

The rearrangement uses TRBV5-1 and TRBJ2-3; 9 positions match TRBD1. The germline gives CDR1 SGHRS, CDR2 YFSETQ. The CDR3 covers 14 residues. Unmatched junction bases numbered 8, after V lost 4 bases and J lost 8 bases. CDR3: CASSRRTGDATQYF. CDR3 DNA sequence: TGCGCCAGCAGCAGAAGGACAGGGGACGCTACGCAGTATTTT.

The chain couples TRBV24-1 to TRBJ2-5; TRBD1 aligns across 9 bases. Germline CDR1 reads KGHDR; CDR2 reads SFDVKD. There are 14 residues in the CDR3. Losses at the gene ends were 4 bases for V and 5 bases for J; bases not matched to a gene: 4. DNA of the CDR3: TGTGCCACCAGTGACTGGACAGGGGACGAGACCCAGTACTTC. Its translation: CATSDWTGDETQYF.

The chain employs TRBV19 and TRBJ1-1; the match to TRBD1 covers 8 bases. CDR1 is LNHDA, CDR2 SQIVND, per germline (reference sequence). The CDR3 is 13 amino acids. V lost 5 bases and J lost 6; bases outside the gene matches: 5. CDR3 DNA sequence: TGTGCCAGTAGTTCCGGACAGGGCTCTGAAGCTTTCTTT. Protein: CASSSGQGSEAFF.

The CDR3 is CASSPTGSTDTQYF. The CDR3 region has the DNA TGTGCCAGCAGCCCGACAGGAAGCACAGATACGCAGTATTTT. V usage is TRBV3-1 (or the pseudogene TRBV3-2) and J usage is TRBJ2-3, with D possibly TRBD1 on 6 matching bases. This CDR3 is built from 14 residues. V lost 4 bases to trimming and J lost 0 bases, with 8 bases between them. Germline CDR1 and CDR2: LGHDT and YNNKEL (reference sequence).

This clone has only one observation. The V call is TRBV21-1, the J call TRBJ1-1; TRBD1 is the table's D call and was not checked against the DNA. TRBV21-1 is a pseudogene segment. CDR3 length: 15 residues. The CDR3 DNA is TGTGCCAGCAGCCTTCCTGGGGGACAAAACACTGAAGCTTTCTTT. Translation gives CASSLPGGQNTEAFF.

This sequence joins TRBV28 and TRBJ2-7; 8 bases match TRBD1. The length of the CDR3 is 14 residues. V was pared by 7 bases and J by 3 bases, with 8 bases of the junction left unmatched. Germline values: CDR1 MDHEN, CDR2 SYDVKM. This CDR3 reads CASTPGTGFYEQYF. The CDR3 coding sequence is TGTGCCAGCACCCCCGGGACAGGTTTCTACGAGCAGTACTTC.

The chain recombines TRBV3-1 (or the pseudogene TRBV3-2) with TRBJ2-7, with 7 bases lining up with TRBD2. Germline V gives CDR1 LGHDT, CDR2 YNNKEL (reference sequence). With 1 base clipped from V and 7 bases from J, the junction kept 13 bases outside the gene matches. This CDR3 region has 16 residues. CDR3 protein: CASSQGLAVNYEEQYF. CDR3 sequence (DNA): TGTGCCAGCAGCCAAGGGCTAGCGGTGAACTACGAAGAGCAGTACTTC.

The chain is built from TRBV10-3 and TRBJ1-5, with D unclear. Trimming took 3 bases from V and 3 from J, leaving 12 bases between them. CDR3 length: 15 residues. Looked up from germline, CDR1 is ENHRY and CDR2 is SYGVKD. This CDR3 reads CAISEGSGNNQPQHF. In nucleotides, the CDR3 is TGTGCCATCAGTGAAGGATCGGGGAACAATCAGCCCCAGCATTTT.

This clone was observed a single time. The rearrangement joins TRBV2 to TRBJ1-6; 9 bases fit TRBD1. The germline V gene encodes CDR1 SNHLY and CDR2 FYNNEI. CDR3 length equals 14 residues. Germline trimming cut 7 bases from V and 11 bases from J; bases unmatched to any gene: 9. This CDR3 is CASIRDRVSPPLHF. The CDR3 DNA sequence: TGTGCCAGCATTCGGGACAGGGTGAGTCCACCCCTCCACTTT.

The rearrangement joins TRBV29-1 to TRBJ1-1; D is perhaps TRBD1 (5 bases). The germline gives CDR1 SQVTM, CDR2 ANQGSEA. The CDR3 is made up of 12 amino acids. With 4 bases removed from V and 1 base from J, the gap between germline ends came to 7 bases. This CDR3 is CSVGTGNTEAFF. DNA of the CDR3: TGCAGCGTTGGTACAGGGAACACTGAAGCTTTCTTT.

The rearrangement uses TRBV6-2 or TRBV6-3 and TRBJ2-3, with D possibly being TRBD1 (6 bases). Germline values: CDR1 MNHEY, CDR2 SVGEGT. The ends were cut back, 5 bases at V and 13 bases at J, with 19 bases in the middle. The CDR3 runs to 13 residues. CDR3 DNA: TGTGCCAGCAGTCGCCAGGATTTAGGGGGAAAGTATTTT. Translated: CASSRQDLGGKYF.

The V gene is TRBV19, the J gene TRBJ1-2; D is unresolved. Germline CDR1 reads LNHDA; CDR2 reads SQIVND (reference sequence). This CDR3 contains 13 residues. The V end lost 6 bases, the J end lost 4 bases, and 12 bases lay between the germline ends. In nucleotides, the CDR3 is TGTGCCAGTAGCATTTCGGGAATCTATGGCTACACCTTC. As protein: CASSISGIYGYTF.

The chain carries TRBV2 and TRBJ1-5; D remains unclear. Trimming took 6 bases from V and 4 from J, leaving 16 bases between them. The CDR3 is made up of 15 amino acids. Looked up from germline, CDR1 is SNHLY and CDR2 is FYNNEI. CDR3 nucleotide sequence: TGTGCCAGCAGAAGCGCAACGGGAGTTAATCAGCCCCAGCATTTT. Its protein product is CASRSATGVNQPQHF.

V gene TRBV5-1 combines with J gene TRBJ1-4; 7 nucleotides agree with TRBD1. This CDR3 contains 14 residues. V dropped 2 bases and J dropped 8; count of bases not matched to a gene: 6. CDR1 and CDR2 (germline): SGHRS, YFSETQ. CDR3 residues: CASSFGQGDEKLFF. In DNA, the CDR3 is TGCGCCAGCAGCTTCGGGCAGGGGGACGAAAAACTGTTTTTT.

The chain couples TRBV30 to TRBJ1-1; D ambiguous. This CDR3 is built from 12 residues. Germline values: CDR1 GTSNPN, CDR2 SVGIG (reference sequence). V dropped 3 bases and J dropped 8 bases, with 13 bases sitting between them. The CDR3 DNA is TGTGCCTGGAGCCCTGACACCACCGAAGCTTTCTTT. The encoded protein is CAWSPDTTEAFF. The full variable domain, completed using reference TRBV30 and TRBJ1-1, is SQTIHQWPATLVQPVGSPLSLECTVEGTSNPNLYWYRQAAGRGLQLLFYSVGIGQISSEVPQNLSASRPQDRQFILSSKKLLLSDSGFYLCAWSPDTTEAFFGQGTRLTVV.

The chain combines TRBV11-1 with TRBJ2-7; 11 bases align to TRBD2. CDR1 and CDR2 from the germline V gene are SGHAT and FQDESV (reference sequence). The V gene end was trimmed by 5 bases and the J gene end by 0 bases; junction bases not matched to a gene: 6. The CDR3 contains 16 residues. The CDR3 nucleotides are TGTGCCAGCAGCCCGCTAGCGGGGGGTCTCTCCTACGAGCAGTACTTC. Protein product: CASSPLAGGLSYEQYF.

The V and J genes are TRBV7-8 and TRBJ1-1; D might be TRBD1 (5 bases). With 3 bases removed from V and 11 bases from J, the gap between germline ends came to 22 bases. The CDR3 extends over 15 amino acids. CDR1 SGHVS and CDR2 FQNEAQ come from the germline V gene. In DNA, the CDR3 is TGTGCCAGCAGCTTTAATTTAAGGGGTTACTCTCCGGCTTTCTTT. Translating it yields CASSFNLRGYSPAFF. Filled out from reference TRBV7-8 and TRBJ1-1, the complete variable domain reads GAGVSQSPRYKVAKRGQDVALRCDPISGHVSLFWYQQALGQGPEFLTYFQNEAQLDKSGLPSDRFFAERPEGSVSTLKIQRTQQEDSAVYLCASSFNLRGYSPAFFGQGTRLTVV.

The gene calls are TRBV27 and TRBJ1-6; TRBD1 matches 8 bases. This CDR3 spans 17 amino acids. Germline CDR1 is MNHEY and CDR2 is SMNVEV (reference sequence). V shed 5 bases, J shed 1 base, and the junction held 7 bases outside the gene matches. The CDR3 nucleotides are TGTGCCAGCAGTCCCCGGACAGGGCTGTCCTATAATTCACCCCTCCACTTT. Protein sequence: CASSPRTGLSYNSPLHF.

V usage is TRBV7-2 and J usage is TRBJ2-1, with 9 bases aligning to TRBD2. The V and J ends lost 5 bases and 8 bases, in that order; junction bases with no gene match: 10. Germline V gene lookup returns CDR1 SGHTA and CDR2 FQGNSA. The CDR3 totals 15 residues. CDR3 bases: TGTGCCAGCAGCGTCTTGGGCGGGGGGGCCGATGAGCAGTTCTTC. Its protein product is CASSVLGGGADEQFF.

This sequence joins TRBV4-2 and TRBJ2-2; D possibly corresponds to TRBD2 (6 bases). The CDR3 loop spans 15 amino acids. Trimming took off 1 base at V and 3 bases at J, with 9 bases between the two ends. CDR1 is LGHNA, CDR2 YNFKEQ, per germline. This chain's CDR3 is CASSQGTGDTGELFF. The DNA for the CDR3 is TGTGCCAGCAGCCAAGGAACGGGGGACACCGGGGAGCTGTTTTTT.

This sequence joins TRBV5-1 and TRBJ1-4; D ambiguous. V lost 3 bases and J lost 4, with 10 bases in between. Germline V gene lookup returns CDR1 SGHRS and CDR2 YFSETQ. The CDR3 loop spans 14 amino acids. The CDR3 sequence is CASSSSGLNEKLFF. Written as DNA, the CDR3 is TGCGCCAGCAGCTCGAGCGGACTTAATGAAAAACTGTTTTTT.

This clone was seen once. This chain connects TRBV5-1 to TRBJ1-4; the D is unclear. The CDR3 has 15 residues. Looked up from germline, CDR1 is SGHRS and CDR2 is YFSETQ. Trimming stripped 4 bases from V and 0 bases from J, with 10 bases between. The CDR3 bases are TGCGCCAGCAGCCCACCCCCAGCAACTAATGAAAAACTGTTTTTT. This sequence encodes CASSPPPATNEKLFF.

The DNA of the CDR3 is TGTGCCAGCAGTTACGAGGGTGGACGGCGCTACGAGCAGTACTTC. Translation: CASSYEGGRRYEQYF. The rearrangement links TRBV6-2 or TRBV6-3 to TRBJ2-7; D possibly corresponds to TRBD2 (5 bases). V was clipped by 2 bases and J by 3 bases, with 14 bases between them. Germline-derived CDR1 and CDR2 are MNHEY and SVGEGT. The CDR3 covers 15 residues.

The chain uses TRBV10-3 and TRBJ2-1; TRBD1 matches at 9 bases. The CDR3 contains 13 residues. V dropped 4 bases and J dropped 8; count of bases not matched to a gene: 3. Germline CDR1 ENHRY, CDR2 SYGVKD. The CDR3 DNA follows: TGTGCCATCAGTGGACAGGGGGAAGATGAGCAGTTCTTC. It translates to CAISGQGEDEQFF.

The CDR3 nucleotides are TGTGCCAGCAGTTTAGGCGGCGTCGGTGGCACTGAAGCTTTCTTT. It translates to CASSLGGVGGTEAFF. This chain links TRBV28 with TRBJ1-1; D remains unclear. This CDR3 contains 15 residues. The V and J ends lost 2 bases and 4 bases respectively, with 14 bases between them. CDR1 is MDHEN, CDR2 SYDVKM, per germline.

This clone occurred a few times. CDR3 bases: TGTGCCAGCAGTTTCGGGCAGGGGTTATACGAGCAGTACTTC. Its protein is CASSFGQGLYEQYF. J is TRBJ2-7 and V is TRBV27, with D perhaps TRBD1 (6 bases). Germline V CDR1 and CDR2: MNHEY, SMNVEV (reference sequence). The length of the CDR3 is 14 residues. The ends were cut back, 3 bases at V and 4 bases at J, with 13 bases in the middle.

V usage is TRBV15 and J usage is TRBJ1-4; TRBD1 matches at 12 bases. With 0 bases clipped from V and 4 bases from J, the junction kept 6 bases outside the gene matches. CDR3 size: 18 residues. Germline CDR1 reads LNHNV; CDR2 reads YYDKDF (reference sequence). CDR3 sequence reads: CATSRDLGQGAFNEKLFF. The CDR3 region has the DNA TGTGCCACCAGCAGAGATCTGGGACAGGGGGCTTTTAATGAAAAACTGTTTTTT.

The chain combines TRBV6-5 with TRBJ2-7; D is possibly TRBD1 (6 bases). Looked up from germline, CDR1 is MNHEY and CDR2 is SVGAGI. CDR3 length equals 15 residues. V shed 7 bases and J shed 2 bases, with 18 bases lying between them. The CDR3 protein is CASMNTGNLPYEQYF. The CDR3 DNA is TGTGCCAGCATGAATACAGGGAATCTACCCTACGAGCAGTACTTC.